Given below is one TCR beta chain in context. The data are from a study of blood T cell repertoires in COVID-19. At the level of the study: The United States, Italy and Spain were the sources of the acute and convalescent COVID-19 samples. PBMCs, B-cell-depleted T cells, or T cells provided the cDNA or gDNA that made up the material.

The CDR3 extends over 16 amino acids. Looked up from germline, CDR1 is LGHDT and CDR2 is YNNKEL (reference sequence). V lost 4 bases and J lost 2; bases outside the gene matches: 4. The assay was immunoSEQ multiplex PCR, and TCRdb's table has in-frame clones only and misses some. The sample consists of roughly 170,000 clones, roughly 86% of them appearing once. The chain combines TRBV3-1 (or the pseudogene TRBV3-2) with TRBJ2-3; 12 bases align to TRBD2. Sequencing was performed on peripheral blood. The sequence was obtained from a man in his forties who had recovered from COVID-19. The CDR3 sequence is CASSRTSGGPTDTQYF. The DNA for the CDR3 is TGTGCCAGCAGCCGTACTAGCGGGGGGCCCACAGATACGCAGTATTTT.